The 23 T cell receptor beta chains in this list originate from one sample, sequenced in a study of shared clonotypes between healthy human individuals. As defined, naive CD8 cells were CD45RO-negative and positively selected for CCR7, with terminally differentiated effector memory CD45RA+ cells excluded. Sequencing used immunoSEQ multiplex PCR; TCRdb keeps in-frame clones, though not all of them. Of 600,000 or so clones in the sample, 90% to 95% were seen once. Specimen: naive CD8+ T cells sorted from blood. The receptors stem from a woman aged 25-40 years in good health.

The J gene is TRBJ1-5, the V gene TRBV7-7, with D maybe TRBD1 (6 bases). The CDR3 extends over 20 amino acids. V lost 3 bases to trimming and J lost 1 base, with 25 bases between them. Germline V gene lookup returns CDR1 SSHAT and CDR2 FNYEAQ (reference sequence). The CDR3 spells CASSFASGQLSLISNQPQHF. The CDR3 nucleotides are TGTGCCAGCAGCTTCGCTTCGGGACAACTGAGCTTGATAAGCAATCAGCCCCAGCATTTT.

This clone showed up just once. V usage is TRBV5-5 and J usage is TRBJ2-3, with D unresolved. Germline loops: CDR1 SGHKS, CDR2 YYEKEE (reference sequence). The CDR3 is made up of 14 amino acids. Trimming removed 4 bases at V and 0 bases at J, with 9 bases between. The CDR3 reads CASSPDASTDTQYF. In DNA form, the CDR3 reads TGTGCCAGCAGCCCTGACGCGAGCACAGATACGCAGTATTTT.

The chain combines TRBV27 with TRBJ1-1, with 9 bases that match TRBD1. The CDR3 consists of 14 residues. Germline lookup yields CDR1 MNHEY and CDR2 SMNVEV (reference sequence). J was trimmed by 5 bases and V by 6 bases; bases with no gene match: 7. The CDR3 region is CASSPGQGVTEAFF. Written as DNA, the CDR3 is TGTGCCAGCAGCCCGGGACAGGGAGTGACTGAAGCTTTCTTT.

About this clone: Other DNA sequences in this specimen translate into the identical CDR3. The gene calls are TRBV27 and TRBJ2-7, with 12 bases identical to TRBD2. The CDR3 has 15 amino acids. Germline V lookup: CDR1 MNHEY, CDR2 SMNVEV (reference sequence). V lost 3 bases to trimming and J lost 2 bases; unmatched junction nucleotides: 2. CDR3 nucleotides: TGTGCCAGCAGTTTCGGACTAGCGGGAACCTACGAGCAGTACTTC. This gives the protein CASSFGLAGTYEQYF.

This rearrangement joins TRBV4-1 to TRBJ1-1; TRBD1 matches 8 bases. The V segment lost 5 bases and the J segment 5 bases; nucleotides outside the gene matches: 13. The CDR3 covers 16 residues. Looked up from germline, CDR1 is MGHRA and CDR2 is YSYEKL. The chain's CDR3 is CASSFRQGAPGTEAFF. In nucleotides, the CDR3 is TGCGCCAGCAGCTTTAGGCAGGGGGCGCCGGGAACTGAAGCTTTCTTT.

This clone appeared once. The gene calls are TRBV28 and TRBJ1-5; no clear D gene. The CDR3 runs to 12 residues. V lost 6 bases to trimming and J lost 5 bases, with 8 bases between them. Germline V gives CDR1 MDHEN, CDR2 SYDVKM. Written as DNA, the CDR3 is TGTGCCAGCAGCCAAAACTATCAGCCCCAGCATTTT. The encoded protein is CASSQNYQPQHF.

The chain links TRBV6-5 to TRBJ2-7, with D possibly matching TRBD1 (6 bases). Germline assignment: CDR1 MNHEY and CDR2 SVGAGI. The CDR3 loop spans 14 amino acids. Trimming left V 2 bases short and J 0 bases short, with 8 bases between. The CDR3 loop reads CASSYRTVSYEQYF. The CDR3 DNA sequence: TGTGCCAGCAGTTACAGGACAGTCTCCTACGAGCAGTACTTC.

The rearrangement uses TRBV19 and TRBJ2-4, with D uncertain. Trimming pared 9 bases from V and 12 bases from J, leaving 12 bases between. The CDR3 runs 10 residues. CDR1 LNHDA and CDR2 SQIVND come from the germline V gene (reference sequence). CDR3 in amino acids: CARSRSTQYF. As DNA, the CDR3 is TGTGCCAGATCTCGTAGTACTCAGTACTTC.

The chain combines TRBV5-1 with TRBJ2-7; 8 positions match TRBD2. The CDR3 has 15 amino acids. V shed 0 bases, J shed 2 bases, and the junction held 4 bases outside the gene matches. CDR1 SGHRS and CDR2 YFSETQ come from the germline V gene. The CDR3 protein is CASSLVGTSPYEQYF. DNA of the CDR3: TGCGCCAGCAGCTTGGTAGGGACTAGTCCCTACGAGCAGTACTTC.

The gene calls are TRBV7-9 and TRBJ1-1; D unclear. This CDR3 comprises 15 residues. Trimming removed 1 base from V and 2 bases from J, with 11 bases in between. Germline V gives CDR1 SEHNR, CDR2 FQNEAQ (reference sequence). CDR3 DNA: TGTGCCAGCAGCTTAGGTAGGAGCACCAACACTGAAGCTTTCTTT. Its translation is CASSLGRSTNTEAFF.

The chain joins TRBV5-4 to TRBJ2-7, with 11 positions matching TRBD2. With V trimmed by 3 bases and J by 2 bases, 4 bases remained unmatched. CDR3 length equals 15 residues. Germline V lookup: CDR1 SGHNT, CDR2 YYREEE (reference sequence). DNA for the CDR3: TGTGCCAGCAGCTCCTTAGCGGGAGGGCCCTACGAGCAGTACTTC. Residues: CASSSLAGGPYEQYF.

V gene TRBV9 combines with J gene TRBJ1-1; D call uncertain. The CDR3 extends over 15 amino acids. V lost 0 bases to trimming and J lost 0 bases, with 9 bases between them. Looked up from germline, CDR1 is SGDLS and CDR2 is YYNGEE. The CDR3 nucleotides read TGTGCCAGCAGCGTAGTTCCAGTAATGAACACTGAAGCTTTCTTT. It is translated as CASSVVPVMNTEAFF.

This chain uses TRBV2 with TRBJ2-7; 12 nucleotides align to TRBD2. CDR1 and CDR2 from the germline V gene are SNHLY and FYNNEI. V gave up 1 base and J gave up 2 bases; unmatched junction bases: 6. This CDR3 region has 17 residues. The CDR3 spells CASSEGLAGGPPYEQYF. Here the CDR3 DNA reads TGTGCCAGCAGTGAAGGTCTAGCGGGAGGGCCACCCTACGAGCAGTACTTC. The full variable domain, completed using reference TRBV2 and TRBJ2-7, is EPEVTQTPSHQVTQMGQEVILRCVPISNHLYFYWYRQILGQKVEFLVSFYNNEISEKSEIFDDQFSVERPDGSNFTLKIRSTKLEDSAMYFCASSEGLAGGPPYEQYFGPGTRLTVT.

V is TRBV27 and J is TRBJ2-5, with 10 positions matching TRBD2. Looked up from germline, CDR1 is MNHEY and CDR2 is SMNVEV (reference sequence). The CDR3 loop spans 14 amino acids. V shed 3 bases and J 4 bases; nucleotides not matched to a gene: 2. CDR3 residues: CASSFLAGVETQYF. CDR3 coding DNA: TGTGCCAGCAGTTTTCTAGCGGGAGTAGAGACCCAGTACTTC.

The V gene is TRBV7-9, the J gene TRBJ2-1; 12 bases agree with TRBD2. With 5 bases clipped from V and 8 bases from J, the junction kept 7 bases outside the gene matches. Looked up from germline, CDR1 is SEHNR and CDR2 is FQNEAQ (reference sequence). The CDR3 contains 15 residues. The CDR3 region has the DNA TGTGCCAGCAGCACTAGACTAGCGGGAGTCTATGAGCAGTTCTTC. Its protein product is CASSTRLAGVYEQFF.

The chain links TRBV28 to TRBJ1-5, with TRBD1 identical over 9 bases. Germline CDR1 MDHEN, CDR2 SYDVKM. This CDR3 has 15 amino acids. V was clipped by 6 bases and J by 6 bases; unmatched bases: 9. CDR3 sequence (DNA): TGTGCCAGCAGGATGGACAGGGGTCAGTTTCAGCCCCAGCATTTT. It encodes CASRMDRGQFQPQHF.

The rearrangement links TRBV25-1 to TRBJ1-4; weak D call: TRBD1 (6 bases). Trimming shortened V by 3 bases and J by 4 bases, and 18 bases separated the two germline ends. The germline V gene encodes CDR1 MGHDK and CDR2 SYGVNS. The CDR3 spans 17 residues. The CDR3 region is CASSDNSPRTVNEKLFF. CDR3 DNA sequence: TGTGCCAGCAGTGACAACTCACCCAGGACAGTTAATGAAAAACTGTTTTTT.

The V and J genes are TRBV5-1 and TRBJ2-7, with D unclear. The germline CDR1 and CDR2 sequences are SGHRS and YFSETQ. The CDR3 spans 17 residues. Trimming stripped 4 bases from V and 2 bases from J, with 22 bases between. This CDR3 is CASSTATDPHGAYEQYF. The DNA of the CDR3 is TGCGCCAGCAGCACCGCTACAGACCCCCACGGCGCCTACGAGCAGTACTTC. Full variable domain (rest looked up from reference TRBV5-1 and TRBJ2-7): KAGVTQTPRYLIKTRGQQVTLSCSPISGHRSVSWYQQTPGQGLQFLFEYFSETQRNKGNFPGRFSGRQFSNSRSEMNVSTLELGDSALYLCASSTATDPHGAYEQYFGPGTRLTVT.

This clone was observed a single time. The V call is TRBV19, the J call TRBJ2-7, with 9 bases aligning to TRBD1. Germline values: CDR1 LNHDA, CDR2 SQIVND (reference sequence). Unmatched junction bases numbered 6, after V lost 7 bases and J lost 2 bases. The CDR3 consists of 14 residues. The CDR3 DNA sequence: TGTGCCAGTAAGCGGGACAGGGATACCTACGAGCAGTACTTC. Amino acids: CASKRDRDTYEQYF. The variable domain in full, with the rest retrieved from reference TRBV19 and TRBJ2-7, is DGGITQSPKYLFRKEGQNVTLSCEQNLNHDAMYWYRQDPGQGLRLIYYSQIVNDFQKGDIAEGYSVSREKKESFPLTVTSAQKNPTAFYLCASKRDRDTYEQYFGPGTRLTVT.

The V call is TRBV29-1, the J call TRBJ2-7; the D gene is possibly TRBD2 (5 bases). The CDR3 runs 13 residues. V dropped 3 bases and J dropped 5 bases, with 14 bases sitting between them. Germline loops: CDR1 SQVTM, CDR2 ANQGSEA. The CDR3 DNA reads as TGCAGCGTTGACGGGGTGACTGGGGACGAGCAGTACTTC. Translating it yields CSVDGVTGDEQYF.

This clone has only one observation. V gene TRBV5-1 combines with J gene TRBJ2-1, with 7 nucleotides matching TRBD1. Trimming took 7 bases from V and 3 from J; bases not matched to a gene: 7. This CDR3 has 14 residues. Germline values: CDR1 SGHRS, CDR2 YFSETQ. The CDR3 loop reads CASHDRALYNEQFF. In DNA, the CDR3 is TGCGCCAGCCACGACAGGGCACTCTACAATGAGCAGTTCTTC.

V and J are TRBV5-6 and TRBJ2-7; D possibly uses TRBD1 or TRBD2 (5 bases each). Germline V CDR1 and CDR2: SGHDT, YYEEEE. CDR3 length equals 12 residues. V lost 2 bases and J lost 7, with 10 bases in between. CDR3 residues: CASSFWGKEQYF. As DNA, the CDR3 is TGTGCCAGCAGCTTTTGGGGGAAAGAGCAGTACTTC. The full variable domain, with the rest looked up from reference TRBV5-6 and TRBJ2-7, is DAGVTQSPTHLIKTRGQQVTLRCSPKSGHDTVSWYQQALGQGPQFIFQYYEEEERQRGNFPDRFSGHQFPNYSSELNVNALLLGDSALYLCASSFWGKEQYFGPGTRLTVT.

The chain combines TRBV9 with TRBJ1-2; TRBD1 might be the D (6 bases). V lost 4 bases to trimming and J lost 4 bases, with 20 bases between them. The germline gives CDR1 SGDLS, CDR2 YYNGEE. The CDR3 spans 16 residues. This chain's CDR3 is CASSPLGGESRYGYTF. CDR3 coding DNA: TGTGCCAGCAGCCCGCTAGGGGGGGAATCTCGCTATGGCTACACCTTC. The full variable domain, with the rest looked up from reference TRBV9 and TRBJ1-2, is DSGVTQTPKHLITATGQRVTLRCSPRSGDLSVYWYQQSLDQGLQFLIQYYNGEERAKGNILERFSAQQFPDLHSELNLSSLELGDSALYFCASSPLGGESRYGYTFGSGTRLTVV.